The clone carrying this T cell receptor beta chain was detected only a few times. Its antigen is not identified. The sample comes from a study of cytotoxic CD8 clonotypes in ibrutinib-treated CLL. Overall study context: Partial response occurred in roughly 25 patients and complete response in 2; at median approximately 68 months, roughly 14 remained remitted and some twelve progressed.

Investigators sought sequencing depths of between 1 in 200,000 and 1 in 1 million T cells. Clones were read by immunoSEQ multiplex PCR, and TCRdb kept only the in-frame ones, dropping some. The sample has 130,000 or so clones, around 77% seen once. Regarding the study as a whole: Contraction or stability on treatment characterized the public clonotypes, which were uncommon. A rise in clonality was seen at ibrutinib response, and a fall back toward baseline was seen at progression.

Germline V lookup: CDR1 SGDLS, CDR2 YYNGEE. This CDR3 spans 17 amino acids. Trimming took 1 base from V and 0 from J, leaving 14 bases between them. This material consisted of PBMCs, taken after 12 months of ibrutinib treatment. The TCR comes from a human donor with chronic lymphocytic leukemia. V and J are TRBV9 and TRBJ1-3, with D perhaps TRBD1 (5 bases). The CDR3 protein is CASSVSILGASGNTIYF. The CDR3 DNA is TGTGCCAGCAGCGTATCGATCCTAGGGGCCTCTGGAAACACCATATATTTT.